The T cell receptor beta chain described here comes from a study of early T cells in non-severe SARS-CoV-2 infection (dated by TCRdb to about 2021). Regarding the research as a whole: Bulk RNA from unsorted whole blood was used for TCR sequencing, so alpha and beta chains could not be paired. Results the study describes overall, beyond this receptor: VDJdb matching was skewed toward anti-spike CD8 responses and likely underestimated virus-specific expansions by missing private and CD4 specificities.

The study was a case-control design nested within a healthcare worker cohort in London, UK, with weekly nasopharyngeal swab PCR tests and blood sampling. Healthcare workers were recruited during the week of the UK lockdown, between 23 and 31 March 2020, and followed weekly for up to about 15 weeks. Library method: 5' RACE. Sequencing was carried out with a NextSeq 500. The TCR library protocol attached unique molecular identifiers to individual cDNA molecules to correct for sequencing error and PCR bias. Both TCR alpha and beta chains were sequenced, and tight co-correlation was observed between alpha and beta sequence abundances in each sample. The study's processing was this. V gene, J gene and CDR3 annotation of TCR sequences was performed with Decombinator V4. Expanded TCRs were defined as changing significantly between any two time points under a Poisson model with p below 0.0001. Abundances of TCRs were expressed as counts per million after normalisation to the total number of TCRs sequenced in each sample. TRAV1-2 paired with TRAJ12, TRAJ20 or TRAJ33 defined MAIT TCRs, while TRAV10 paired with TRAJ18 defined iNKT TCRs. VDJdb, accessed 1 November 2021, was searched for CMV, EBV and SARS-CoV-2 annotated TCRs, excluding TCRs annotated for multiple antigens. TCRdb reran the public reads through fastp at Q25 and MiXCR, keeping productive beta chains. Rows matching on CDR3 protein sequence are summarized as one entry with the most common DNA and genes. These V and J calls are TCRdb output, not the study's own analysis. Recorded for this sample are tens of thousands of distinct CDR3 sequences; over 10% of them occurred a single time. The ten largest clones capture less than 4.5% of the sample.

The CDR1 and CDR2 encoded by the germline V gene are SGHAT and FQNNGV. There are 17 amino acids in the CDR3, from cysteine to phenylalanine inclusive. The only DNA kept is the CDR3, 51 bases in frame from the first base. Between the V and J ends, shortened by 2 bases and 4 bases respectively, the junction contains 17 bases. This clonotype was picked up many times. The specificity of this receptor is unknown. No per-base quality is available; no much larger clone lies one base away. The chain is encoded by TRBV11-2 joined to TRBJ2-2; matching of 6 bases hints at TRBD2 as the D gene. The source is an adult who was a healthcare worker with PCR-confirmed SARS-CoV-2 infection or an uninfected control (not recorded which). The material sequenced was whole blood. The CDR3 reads CASSLTIRGGPTGELFF. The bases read TGTGCCAGCAGCTTAACCATCCGGGGAGGCCCCACCGGGGAGCTGTTTTTT.